The TCR beta chain under discussion was sequenced for a study of T-cell reconstitution after alpha-beta-depleted transplantation in children. This clonotype appeared a few times. V was clipped by 8 bases and J by 5 bases, with 13 bases between them. The CDR3 is 13 amino acids. Germline assignment: CDR1 MNHNS and CDR2 SASEGT. Construction of the TCRbeta library involved unique molecular identifiers. Each CDR3 protein is one row after TCRdb ran MiXCR on the PCR reads. The sample carries fewer than 550,000 distinct CDR3 sequences, around 10% recorded once. This sample comprised PBMCs, mostly from graft donor cells, obtained 180 days after TCRalphabeta/CD19-depleted stem cell transplant. The receptor was derived from a female patient aged 2-9 years who had a stem cell transplant for aplastic anemia, so the T cells may come from the graft donor. The gene calls are TRBV6-1 and TRBJ2-4; the D gene is possibly TRBD1 (6 bases). The CDR3 loop is CASAQGAENIQYF. The CDR3 coding sequence is TGTGCCAGCGCACAGGGAGCGGAAAACATTCAGTACTTC.